The present T cell receptor beta chain was sequenced within a study of control samples from healthy donors and cancer patients. CDR3 length: 15 amino acids. Trimming took 3 bases from V and 0 from J, leaving 12 bases between them. Germline assignment: CDR1 SGHAT and CDR2 FQDESV (reference sequence). Only in-frame clones appear in the TCRdb table, and some are missing; sequencing was by immunoSEQ multiplex PCR. The sample holds around 160,000 clones, approximately 94% seen once. Sequenced sample: blood. This receptor was obtained from a man between 18 and 29 years old in good health. The gene calls are TRBV11-1 and TRBJ2-7, with D perhaps TRBD1 or TRBD2 (5 bases each). The CDR3 loop is CASSFWAGSSYEQYF. The CDR3 DNA follows: TGTGCCAGCAGCTTTTGGGCAGGGAGCTCCTACGAGCAGTACTTC.